These 20 T cell receptor beta chains share one sample of origin, sequenced in a study of cytomegalovirus exposure and HLA in healthy donors. Using immunoSEQ multiplex PCR, the repertoire was profiled, and TCRdb retains in-frame clones only, with some absent. The repertoire includes approximately 230,000 clones, roughly 84% of them detected once, and around 11% sits in the top ten. Sample: PBMCs. Every receptor here comes from a young man in good health and CMV-seropositive.

V is TRBV25-1 and J is TRBJ2-1; D is perhaps TRBD1 or TRBD2 (5 bases each). The CDR3 runs to 14 residues. Between the trimmed V and J ends, which lost 5 bases and 8 bases, there was a span of 16 bases. CDR1 is MGHDK, CDR2 SYGVNS, per germline. CDR3 protein: CASSPRDLNDEQFF. The CDR3 nucleotides read TGTGCCAGCAGTCCCCGGGACCTCAACGATGAGCAGTTCTTC.

V and J are TRBV29-1 and TRBJ2-1; 7 nucleotides match TRBD1. Germline CDR1 SQVTM, CDR2 ANQGSEA. This CDR3 contains 13 residues. After removal of 7 bases from V and 2 bases from J, the junction contained 5 bases not matched to a gene. The CDR3 region has the DNA TGCAGCGCAAGACAGGGTGCCTACAATGAGCAGTTCTTC. It codes for CSARQGAYNEQFF.

Concerning this clone itself: This sample includes further DNA sequences coding for the same CDR3. V is TRBV28 and J is TRBJ2-3; D remains unclear. Germline lookup yields CDR1 MDHEN and CDR2 SYDVKM. Trimming removed 2 bases from V and 0 bases from J, with 3 bases in between. The CDR3 sequence is 13 residues long. CDR3 loop: CASSLSSTDTQYF. CDR3 DNA sequence: TGTGCCAGCAGTTTAAGTAGCACAGATACGCAGTATTTT.

The chain couples TRBV18 to TRBJ2-7, with 7 positions matching TRBD1. The CDR3 is 13 residues long. V lost 2 bases to trimming and J lost 3 bases; unmatched junction nucleotides: 1. Germline CDR1 and CDR2: KGHSH and LQKENI. Written as DNA, the CDR3 is TGTGCCAGCTCACCAGGGACAGACTACGAGCAGTACTTC. Translating it yields CASSPGTDYEQYF.

This clone came up once. This rearrangement joins TRBV6-6 to TRBJ1-1; D is unclear. The ends were cut back, 2 bases at V and 2 bases at J, with 6 bases in the middle. Germline V gene lookup returns CDR1 MNHNY and CDR2 SVGAGI (reference sequence). The CDR3 has 13 amino acids. DNA of the CDR3: TGTGCCAGCAGTTACATCGGAAACACTGAAGCTTTCTTT. It yields the protein CASSYIGNTEAFF.

The chain joins TRBV30 to TRBJ2-1; 10 bases line up with TRBD2. CDR1 GTSNPN and CDR2 SVGIG come from the germline V gene (reference sequence). Trimming at V came to 0 bases and at J to 12 bases, leaving 5 bases not matched to a gene. This CDR3 has 13 residues. CDR3 in DNA: TGTGCCTGGAGTGTAGCGGGAGGGCCTTGGCAGTTCTTC. Its translation: CAWSVAGGPWQFF.

The rearrangement links TRBV2 to TRBJ1-5; D unresolved. Trimming pared 6 bases from V and 6 bases from J, leaving 12 bases between. The CDR3 spans 13 residues. The germline V gene has CDR1 SNHLY and CDR2 FYNNEI. The DNA for the CDR3 is TGTGCCAGCAGGCAATTAGGACTTCAGCCCCAGCATTTT. Translation: CASRQLGLQPQHF. Full variable domain (outside the CDR3, taken from reference TRBV2 and TRBJ1-5): EPEVTQTPSHQVTQMGQEVILRCVPISNHLYFYWYRQILGQKVEFLVSFYNNEISEKSEIFDDQFSVERPDGSNFTLKIRSTKLEDSAMYFCASRQLGLQPQHFGDGTRLSIL.

V and J are TRBV5-1 and TRBJ2-5; D is ambiguous. The CDR3 covers 14 residues. The germline V gene has CDR1 SGHRS and CDR2 YFSETQ. V shed 0 bases and J shed 4 bases, with 10 bases lying between them. The CDR3 DNA sequence: TGCGCCAGCAGCTTGGGGCCCCCCCCAGAGACCCAGTACTTC. Amino acids: CASSLGPPPETQYF. The full variable domain, in which reference TRBV5-1 and TRBJ2-5 provide the parts outside the CDR3, is KAGVTQTPRYLIKTRGQQVTLSCSPISGHRSVSWYQQTPGQGLQFLFEYFSETQRNKGNFPGRFSGRQFSNSRSEMNVSTLELGDSALYLCASSLGPPPETQYFGPGTRLLVL.

This chain connects TRBV28 to TRBJ2-7; no reliable D call. Trimming stripped 3 bases from V and 3 bases from J, with 15 bases between. Germline V gene sequence: CDR1 MDHEN, CDR2 SYDVKM. The CDR3 covers 15 residues. CDR3 amino acids: CASSFHRGLNYEQYF. In DNA form, the CDR3 reads TGTGCCAGCAGTTTTCACCGCGGTTTGAACTACGAGCAGTACTTC.

The V and J genes are TRBV30 and TRBJ1-2; no reliable D call. In germline, CDR1 is GTSNPN, CDR2 SVGIG (reference sequence). The CDR3 loop spans 14 amino acids. V dropped 0 bases and J dropped 4 bases, with 12 bases sitting between them. The CDR3 DNA reads as TGTGCCTGGAGTGTACGAGGACCGGTCTATGGCTACACCTTC. It is translated as CAWSVRGPVYGYTF.

The chain recombines TRBV6-6 with TRBJ2-2; 11 bases are shared with TRBD2. The CDR3 is 16 residues long. V trimming: 5 bases; J trimming: 5 bases; junction bases outside the gene matches: 7. Germline V lookup: CDR1 MNHNY, CDR2 SVGAGI (reference sequence). The chain's CDR3 is CASSLLAGEITGELFF. The CDR3 DNA reads TGTGCCAGCAGTCTACTAGCGGGAGAGATAACCGGGGAGCTGTTTTTT.

The rearrangement links TRBV13 to TRBJ2-5; 14 nucleotides align to TRBD2. CDR3 size: 17 residues. J was trimmed by 2 bases and V by 4 bases; bases with no gene match: 6. CDR1 is PRHDT and CDR2 is FYEKMQ in the germline V gene (reference sequence). The CDR3 protein is CASSSGLAGVGQETQYF. The CDR3 DNA follows: TGTGCCAGCAGCTCGGGACTAGCGGGAGTAGGGCAAGAGACCCAGTACTTC.

This clone was picked up one time. The V and J genes are TRBV6-6 and TRBJ2-2; 10 positions match TRBD2. CDR3 size: 14 residues. The germline gives CDR1 MNHNY, CDR2 SVGAGI (reference sequence). V shed 8 bases, J shed 2 bases, and the junction held 2 bases outside the gene matches. The CDR3 reads CASRTSGNTGELFF. The CDR3 DNA follows: TGTGCCAGCCGGACTAGCGGTAACACCGGGGAGCTGTTTTTT.

This clone was detected only once. The chain employs TRBV5-1 and TRBJ2-7, with 7 positions matching TRBD1. Germline V lookup: CDR1 SGHRS, CDR2 YFSETQ. V shed 4 bases, J shed 3 bases, and the junction held 7 bases outside the gene matches. CDR3 size: 14 residues. CDR3 DNA sequence: TGCGCCAGCAGCCCGGGACAGACTTTCTACGAGCAGTACTTC. Its translation is CASSPGQTFYEQYF.

The CDR3 is CASSVGPVTNEQFF. The CDR3 bases are TGTGCCAGCAGCGTTGGACCCGTTACAAATGAGCAGTTCTTC. This sequence joins TRBV9 and TRBJ2-1, with D unresolved. The CDR3 spans 14 residues. CDR1 is SGDLS, CDR2 YYNGEE, per germline. V was clipped by 2 bases and J by 7 bases, with 13 bases between them. Combining the CDR3 with reference TRBV9 and TRBJ2-1 gives the whole variable domain DSGVTQTPKHLITATGQRVTLRCSPRSGDLSVYWYQQSLDQGLQFLIQYYNGEERAKGNILERFSAQQFPDLHSELNLSSLELGDSALYFCASSVGPVTNEQFFGPGTRLTVL.

J is TRBJ2-3 and V is TRBV30; 8 bases are shared with TRBD2. J lost 4 bases, V lost 7 bases, and 10 bases had no gene match. Looked up from germline, CDR1 is GTSNPN and CDR2 is SVGIG (reference sequence). The CDR3 runs 14 residues. Here the CDR3 reads CASSASGSADTQYF. CDR3 DNA: TGTGCCTCCTCAGCAAGCGGGAGTGCAGATACGCAGTATTTT.

The V call is TRBV4-1, the J call TRBJ2-7; 9 nucleotides match TRBD2. This CDR3 comprises 15 residues. Germline loops: CDR1 MGHRA, CDR2 YSYEKL. V shed 3 bases and J 3 bases; nucleotides not matched to a gene: 6. The CDR3 DNA follows: TGCGCCAGCAGCCAGCGGACTAGCGTACACTACGAGCAGTACTTC. As protein: CASSQRTSVHYEQYF.

The chain carries TRBV25-1 and TRBJ2-6, with 10 bases aligning to TRBD1. In germline, CDR1 is MGHDK, CDR2 SYGVNS. V gave up 4 bases and J gave up 0 bases; unmatched junction bases: 3. CDR3 length: 17 amino acids. CDR3 in DNA: TGTGCCAGCAGTGCGGGACAGGGGAACTCTGGGGCCAACGTCCTGACTTTC. The encoded protein is CASSAGQGNSGANVLTF.

This clone came up once. The chain carries TRBV11-3 and TRBJ2-5; tentatively, D is TRBD1 (6 bases). CDR3 length: 13 amino acids. Per germline, CDR1 SGHNT and CDR2 YENEEA. V was trimmed by 11 bases and J by 0 bases, leaving 13 bases between them. This chain's CDR3 is CASSQGYQETQYF. CDR3 coding DNA: TGTGCCTCCTCCCAGGGGTACCAAGAGACCCAGTACTTC.

The genes are TRBV6-4 and TRBJ2-1, with 7 nucleotides matching TRBD1. Trimming removed 4 bases from V and 10 bases from J; junction bases left unmatched: 7. CDR1 MRHNA and CDR2 SNTAGT come from the germline V gene. CDR3 length: 13 amino acids. CDR3 amino acids: CASSGGGLGEQFF. The CDR3 DNA sequence: TGTGCCAGCAGTGGAGGGGGCCTTGGGGAGCAGTTCTTC.